This T cell receptor (beta chain) stems from a study of T-cell reconstitution after alpha-beta-depleted transplantation in children. There are 16 residues in the CDR3. From germline, CDR1 is MNHEY and CDR2 SVGAGI. The V and J ends lost 1 base and 5 bases, in that order; junction bases with no gene match: 8. Researchers prepared the TCRbeta library using unique molecular identifiers, the study reports. A single record per CDR3 protein comes from TCRdb applying MiXCR to the PCR reads. The data contain 330,000 or so distinct CDR3 sequences, around 10% of them seen just once; the ten biggest clones take up approximately 7.6%. Findings of the study overall: Some patients showed high day-60 TCRbeta diversity, which derived from surviving recipient T cells and thymic progenitors. Among T cells one year after transplant, newly produced cells accounted for most counts and diversity. Two months or so post-transplant, alpha-beta T cells reportedly derived from several hundred expanded graft clones.

This clonotype was observed many times. Its antigen remains unknown. The clonotype originates from a boy in the first two years of life with acute myeloid leukemia, due to receive a stem cell transplant. V and J are TRBV6-5 and TRBJ2-5, with 9 positions matching TRBD1. The specimen comprised PBMCs, sampled before TCRalphabeta/CD19-depleted stem cell transplant. CDR3 loop: CASSYYPQGAGETQYF. CDR3 sequence (DNA): TGTGCCAGCAGTTACTATCCACAGGGGGCTGGGGAGACCCAGTACTTC.